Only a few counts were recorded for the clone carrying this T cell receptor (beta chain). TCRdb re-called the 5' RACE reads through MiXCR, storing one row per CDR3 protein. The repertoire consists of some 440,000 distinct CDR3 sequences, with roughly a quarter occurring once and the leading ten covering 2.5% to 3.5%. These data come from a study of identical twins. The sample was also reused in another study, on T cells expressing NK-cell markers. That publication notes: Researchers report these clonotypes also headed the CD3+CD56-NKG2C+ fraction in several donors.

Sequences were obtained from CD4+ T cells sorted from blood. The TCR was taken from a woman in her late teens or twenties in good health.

The CDR3 spells CASSWEALNTEAFF. DNA for the CDR3: TGTGCCAGCAGTTGGGAAGCCTTGAACACTGAAGCTTTCTTT. This chain joins TRBV12-3 or TRBV12-4 and TRBJ1-1; D is ambiguous. Trimming pared 4 bases from V and 0 bases from J, leaving 9 bases between. The CDR3 length is 14 residues.